This T cell receptor (beta chain) was retrieved from a study of T cells in localized non-small cell lung cancer. Here immunoSEQ multiplex PCR was the method, and the copy in TCRdb shows in-frame clones only, minus some. The sample lists roughly 39,000 clones, around 90% occurring once. Findings and caveats of the study: Clonality of T cells reached its maximum in uninvolved adjacent lung, surpassing tumor.

CDR3 length: 14 amino acids. J lost 6 bases, V lost 4 bases, and 8 bases had no gene match. CDR1 and CDR2 (germline): SGHAT, FQNNGV. With respect to this clone: The antigen is unknown.

The rearrangement joins TRBV11-2 to TRBJ1-1, with 7 nucleotides matching TRBD1. The specimen was PBMCs, collected before any cancer treatment. The receptor's source is a woman aged 40-70 years with stage II lung adenocarcinoma. The DNA of the CDR3 is TGTGCCAGCAGCTGGACCCCGGGACAGTCTGAAGCTTTCTTT. Protein sequence: CASSWTPGQSEAFF.